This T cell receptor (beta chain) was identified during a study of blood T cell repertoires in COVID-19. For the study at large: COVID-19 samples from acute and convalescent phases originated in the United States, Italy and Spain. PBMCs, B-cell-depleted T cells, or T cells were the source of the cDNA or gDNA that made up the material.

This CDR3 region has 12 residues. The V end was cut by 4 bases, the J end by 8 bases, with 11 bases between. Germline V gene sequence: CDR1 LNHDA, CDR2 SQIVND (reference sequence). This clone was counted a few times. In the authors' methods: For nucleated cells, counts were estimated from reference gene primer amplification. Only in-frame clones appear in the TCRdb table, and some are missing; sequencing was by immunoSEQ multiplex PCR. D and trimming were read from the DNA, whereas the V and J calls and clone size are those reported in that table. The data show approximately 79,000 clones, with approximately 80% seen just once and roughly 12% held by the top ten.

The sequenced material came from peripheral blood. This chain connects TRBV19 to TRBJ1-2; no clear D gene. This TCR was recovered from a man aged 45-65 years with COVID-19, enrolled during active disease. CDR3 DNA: TGTGCCAGTAGTACGTGGGCGCTGGGCTACACCTTC. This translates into CASSTWALGYTF.